One and the same sample provided the 12 T cell receptor beta chains below, sequenced in a study of long-term antiretroviral therapy in people with HIV. Sequencing relied on immunoSEQ assay v3.0, run at survey level. Only in-frame clones appear in the TCRdb table, and some are missing; sequencing was by immunoSEQ multiplex PCR. The sample shows around 30,000 clones, approximately 95% of them seen only once. The sequences come from unsorted PBMCs, collected 5.3 years after starting antiretroviral therapy. The source of these receptors is a man aged 25 to 40 with HIV.

V and J are TRBV4-1 and TRBJ2-6; D is unresolved. Germline CDR1 is MGHRA and CDR2 is YSYEKL. Between the trimmed V and J ends, which lost 1 base and 2 bases, there was a span of 6 bases. The CDR3 consists of 15 residues. For the CDR3, the DNA is TGCGCCAGCAGCCAAGTCCCAGCTGGGGCCAACGTCCTGACTTTC. Its translation is CASSQVPAGANVLTF.

The chain employs TRBV28 and TRBJ2-7; TRBD1 matches at 9 bases. Trimming removed 6 bases from V and 2 bases from J; junction bases left unmatched: 5. The germline V gene encodes CDR1 MDHEN and CDR2 SYDVKM. The CDR3 is 14 residues long. CDR3 sequence reads: CASRRTGDTYEQYF. The DNA of the CDR3 is TGTGCCAGCAGAAGGACAGGGGATACCTACGAGCAGTACTTC.

The V call is TRBV5-1, the J call TRBJ2-5, with D unresolved. CDR3 length: 11 amino acids. Germline V lookup: CDR1 SGHRS, CDR2 YFSETQ. Trimming removed 3 bases from V and 4 bases from J, with 4 bases in between. The CDR3 reads CASSSGETQYF. The CDR3 nucleotides read TGCGCCAGCAGCTCAGGAGAGACCCAGTACTTC.

Concerning this clone: A junction boundary mismatches the germline segment, possibly from a read error. The chain uses TRBV7-2 and TRBJ2-7, with D maybe TRBD1 (6 bases). CDR1 is SGHTA and CDR2 is FQGNSA in the germline V gene. This CDR3 is built from 13 residues. CDR3 bases: TGTGCCAGCAGCCCAACCCCCAGGGGCGACGAGAACTTC. Residues: CASSPTPRGDENF.

The chain carries TRBV5-1 and TRBJ2-3; D is uncertain. CDR3 length: 14 amino acids. Between the trimmed V and J ends, which lost 0 bases and 6 bases, there was a span of 11 bases. Germline CDR1 reads SGHRS; CDR2 reads YFSETQ. This chain's CDR3 is CASSLEANFDTQYF. DNA of the CDR3: TGCGCCAGCAGCTTGGAGGCCAACTTCGATACGCAGTATTTT.

The chain links TRBV6-5 to TRBJ1-1, with D perhaps matching TRBD1 (6 bases). V dropped 0 bases and J dropped 5 bases, with 13 bases sitting between them. The germline V gene has CDR1 MNHEY and CDR2 SVGAGI. The CDR3 is 15 amino acids. The CDR3 DNA follows: TGTGCCAGCAGTTACTCGCCGGGGGCGAGAACTGAAGCTTTCTTT. Translated: CASSYSPGARTEAFF.

On this clone itself: One end of the junction fails to match germline, which may point to a read error. The rearrangement joins TRBV7-7 to TRBJ2-7; 9 bases align to TRBD1. Germline-derived CDR1 and CDR2 are SSHAT and FNYEAQ (reference sequence). This CDR3 contains 15 residues. The CDR3: CASSLAEGQGYEQYF. CDR3 DNA sequence: TGTGCTAGCAGCTTAGCGGAGGGACAGGGCTACGAGCAGTACTTC.

This chain joins TRBV29-1 and TRBJ2-5; D possibly corresponds to TRBD2 (6 bases). Germline V gives CDR1 SQVTM, CDR2 ANQGSEA. The CDR3 is made up of 14 amino acids. Trimming took 7 bases from V and 4 from J, leaving 19 bases between them. CDR3 DNA sequence: TGCAGCGCTTCCTTCGGGGCCGGGGGAGAGACCCAGTACTTC. Its translation: CSASFGAGGETQYF. Variable domain in full (rest from reference TRBV29-1 and TRBJ2-5): SAVISQKPSRDICQRGTSLTIQCQVDSQVTMMFWYRQQPGQSLTLIATANQGSEATYESGFVIDKFPISRPNLTFSTLTVSNMSPEDSSIYLCSASFGAGGETQYFGPGTRLLVL.

The V and J genes are TRBV9 and TRBJ2-2, with 9 bases identical to TRBD2. Germline CDR1 is SGDLS and CDR2 is YYNGEE. The CDR3 length is 16 residues. The V and J ends lost 1 base and 1 base, in that order; junction bases with no gene match: 2. The CDR3 spells CASSVTRGGNTGELFF. CDR3 sequence (DNA): TGTGCCAGCAGCGTAACGCGGGGGGGGAACACCGGGGAGCTGTTTTTT.

This clone was detected only once. The chain is built from TRBV5-4 and TRBJ1-1; D unresolved. CDR1 is SGHNT and CDR2 is YYREEE in the germline V gene (reference sequence). The CDR3 is 13 residues long. V was clipped by 0 bases and J by 2 bases, with 5 bases between them. CDR3 sequence reads: CASSLDFNTEAFF. CDR3 coding DNA: TGTGCCAGCAGCTTGGACTTCAACACTGAAGCTTTCTTT.

This chain joins TRBV11-3 and TRBJ2-2; D gene ambiguous. Trimming removed 5 bases from V and 0 bases from J, with 10 bases in between. CDR3 length equals 15 residues. CDR1 is SGHNT and CDR2 is YENEEA in the germline V gene. CDR3 amino acids: CASSLRVANTGELFF. The CDR3 coding sequence is TGTGCCAGCAGCCTGCGAGTCGCGAACACCGGGGAGCTGTTTTTT.

The chain couples TRBV29-1 to TRBJ2-1; 7 bases align to TRBD1. The V segment lost 4 bases and the J segment 0 bases; nucleotides outside the gene matches: 9. Per the germline V gene, CDR1 is SQVTM and CDR2 is ANQGSEA. The CDR3 consists of 16 residues. As DNA, the CDR3 is TGCAGCGTTGTTTATCTTCGGGACAGCTCCTACAATGAGCAGTTCTTC. It encodes CSVVYLRDSSYNEQFF.